These 4 T cell receptor beta chains originate from one sample sequenced in a study of T cell responses to AZD1222 COVID-19 vaccine. Produced via immunoSEQ multiplex PCR; TCRdb's table is partial and in-frame only. The sample holds under 200,000 clones, around nine tenths seen once. The material was peripheral blood, obtained on day 0 of AZD1222 vaccination. All receptors come from an adult in good health.

The chain recombines TRBV12-3 or TRBV12-4 with TRBJ1-1; D is perhaps TRBD1 (5 bases). Trimming removed 1 base at V and 4 bases at J, with 7 bases between. The CDR3 is made up of 13 amino acids. DNA of the CDR3: TGTGCCAGCAGTTTAGGGGACGGCACTGAAGCTTTCTTT. This encodes CASSLGDGTEAFF.

The rearrangement links TRBV11-2 to TRBJ1-1; D uncertain. Trimming took 1 base from V and 8 from J, leaving 11 bases between them. Looked up from germline, CDR1 is SGHAT and CDR2 is FQNNGV. This CDR3 region has 13 residues. The CDR3 protein is CASSLVAKGEAFF. For the CDR3, the DNA is TGTGCCAGCAGCTTAGTTGCCAAGGGCGAAGCTTTCTTT. The variable domain in full, completed from reference TRBV11-2 and TRBJ1-1, reads EAGVAQSPRYKIIEKRQSVAFWCNPISGHATLYWYQQILGQGPKLLIQFQNNGVVDDSQLPKDRFSAERLKGVDSTLKIQPAKLEDSAVYLCASSLVAKGEAFFGQGTRLTVV.

The chain recombines TRBV19 with TRBJ1-5, with TRBD1 identical over 10 bases. CDR3 length: 14 amino acids. CDR1 is LNHDA, CDR2 SQIVND, per germline (reference sequence). The ends lost 8 bases at V and 5 bases at J; junction bases unmatched: 6. The CDR3 sequence is CASSGTGVYQPQHF. CDR3 coding DNA: TGTGCCAGTTCCGGGACAGGGGTCTATCAGCCCCAGCATTTT.

This clone was observed a single time. The chain joins TRBV30 to TRBJ1-6; 8 bases fit TRBD1. CDR1 GTSNPN and CDR2 SVGIG come from the germline V gene (reference sequence). CDR3 length: 17 residues. Unmatched junction bases numbered 16, after V lost 3 bases and J lost 9 bases. This CDR3 reads CAWSHGGQAVPSSPLHF. CDR3 sequence (DNA): TGTGCCTGGAGCCACGGGGGACAGGCAGTGCCCAGTTCACCCCTCCACTTT.